These 14 T cell receptor beta chains originate from one sample sequenced in a study of identifying expanded T cells in peripheral blood. Libraries were prepared by immunoSEQ multiplex PCR; TCRdb keeps only in-frame clonotypes and omits some of them. The sample has roughly 96,000 clones, 70% to 90% seen once. The source material was blood. The receptor source for this set is a person between 18 and 75 years old in good health.

The chain employs TRBV18 and TRBJ1-5, with TRBD1 matching 9 bases. From germline, CDR1 is KGHSH and CDR2 LQKENI. The CDR3 runs to 15 residues. J lost 4 bases, V lost 4 bases, and 5 bases had no gene match. CDR3 amino acids: CASSRQGVGNQPQHF. The DNA for the CDR3 is TGTGCCAGCTCACGACAGGGGGTGGGAAATCAGCCCCAGCATTTT.

The rearrangement uses TRBV4-2 and TRBJ1-5; no clear D gene. Trimming pared 6 bases from V and 2 bases from J, leaving 11 bases between. CDR3 length: 14 amino acids. CDR1 LGHNA and CDR2 YNFKEQ come from the germline V gene. The DNA of the CDR3 is TGTGCCAGCAGTCTCAACGGAGGCAATCAGCCCCAGCATTTT. It specifies CASSLNGGNQPQHF.

J is TRBJ2-2 and V is TRBV11-2; no reliable D call. CDR1 is SGHAT and CDR2 is FQNNGV in the germline V gene. This CDR3 has 11 residues. V dropped 3 bases and J dropped 7 bases, with 3 bases sitting between them. CDR3 sequence: CASSFLGELFF. The DNA of the CDR3 is TGTGCCAGCAGCTTTCTCGGGGAGCTGTTTTTT.

This chain uses TRBV7-9 with TRBJ1-5, with 9 bases that match TRBD1. The CDR3 loop spans 17 amino acids. The V gene end was trimmed by 0 bases and the J gene end by 5 bases; junction bases not matched to a gene: 8. Germline assignment: CDR1 SEHNR and CDR2 FQNEAQ (reference sequence). The CDR3 here is CASSLAWTGAIDQPQHF. The DNA for the CDR3 is TGTGCCAGCAGCTTAGCTTGGACAGGGGCAATAGATCAGCCCCAGCATTTT.

The chain recombines TRBV30 with TRBJ2-1; D gene uncertain. Germline CDR1 reads GTSNPN; CDR2 reads SVGIG (reference sequence). This CDR3 is 11 amino acids long. V was cut by 4 bases and J by 10 bases, with 11 bases left in between. In nucleotides, the CDR3 is TGTGCCTGGAATGCCGACGGGGAGCAGTTCTTC. Translation: CAWNADGEQFF.

The chain links TRBV7-2 to TRBJ2-6; D perhaps matches TRBD1 (5 bases). V lost 5 bases and J lost 5, with 10 bases in between. The CDR3 loop spans 14 amino acids. Germline V gene data show CDR1 as SGHTA and CDR2 as FQGNSA. CDR3 protein: CASSTQGRANVLTF. In nucleotides, the CDR3 is TGTGCCAGCAGCACTCAGGGAAGGGCCAACGTCCTGACTTTC.

This chain uses TRBV10-3 with TRBJ1-2; D perhaps matches TRBD1 (5 bases). Germline CDR1 and CDR2: ENHRY and SYGVKD. This CDR3 spans 13 amino acids. The V and J ends lost 3 bases and 4 bases respectively, with 9 bases between them. The CDR3 spells CAISERDSYGYTF. DNA for the CDR3: TGTGCCATCAGTGAACGAGACAGCTATGGCTACACCTTC.

This sequence joins TRBV10-3 and TRBJ1-1; perhaps TRBD1 as D (5 bases). Trimming stripped 0 bases from V and 0 bases from J, with 14 bases between. CDR1 ENHRY and CDR2 SYGVKD come from the germline V gene. The CDR3 sequence is 17 residues long. This chain's CDR3 is CAISESRGMVMNTEAFF. The CDR3 bases are TGTGCCATCAGTGAGTCGAGGGGAATGGTAATGAACACTGAAGCTTTCTTT.

The gene calls are TRBV6-5 and TRBJ1-6; weak D call: TRBD1 (5 bases). The CDR3 is 16 residues long. CDR1 is MNHEY, CDR2 SVGAGI, per germline. Deletions cut 0 bases from V and 10 bases from J, with 16 bases between. CDR3 in amino acids: CASSYSKRGLGSPLHF. Written as DNA, the CDR3 is TGTGCCAGCAGTTACTCGAAACGGGGGTTAGGATCACCCCTCCACTTT.

The chain joins TRBV29-1 to TRBJ1-1; D unclear. The V and J ends lost 7 bases and 0 bases respectively, with 9 bases between them. CDR3 length: 12 amino acids. Per the germline V gene, CDR1 is SQVTM and CDR2 is ANQGSEA. The CDR3 coding sequence is TGCAGCGGTCTTAACTTGAACACTGAAGCTTTCTTT. Amino acids: CSGLNLNTEAFF.

The CDR3 reads CASSVSGGNTGELFF. In DNA, the CDR3 is TGTGCCAGCAGTGTTAGCGGAGGGAACACCGGGGAGCTGTTTTTT. The chain carries TRBV6-6 and TRBJ2-2; D possibly corresponds to TRBD2 (6 bases). The germline V gene has CDR1 MNHNY and CDR2 SVGAGI (reference sequence). V lost 5 bases, J lost 1 base, and 11 bases lay in between. This CDR3 comprises 15 residues.

This clone has only a few counts. The rearrangement uses TRBV7-9 and TRBJ1-1; D ambiguous. V shed 2 bases and J shed 0 bases, with 4 bases lying between them. The length of the CDR3 is 13 residues. Germline V gene lookup returns CDR1 SEHNR and CDR2 FQNEAQ (reference sequence). CDR3 in DNA: TGTGCCAGCAGCTTAATCGTGAACACTGAAGCTTTCTTT. Translating gives CASSLIVNTEAFF.

V gene TRBV10-2 combines with J gene TRBJ1-1, with unresolved D. Trimming stripped 3 bases from V and 0 bases from J, with 11 bases between. The germline CDR1 and CDR2 sequences are WSHSY and SAAADI. CDR3 length equals 15 residues. The CDR3 coding sequence is TGCGCCAGCAGTGAATTGGGCAGGATGAACACTGAAGCTTTCTTT. It translates to CASSELGRMNTEAFF.

The chain links TRBV6-5 to TRBJ2-5, with TRBD1 as a possible D gene (6 bases). V dropped 5 bases and J dropped 3 bases, with 10 bases sitting between them. Germline assignment: CDR1 MNHEY and CDR2 SVGAGI. The CDR3 runs to 13 residues. This chain's CDR3 is CASSLRTEETQYF. CDR3 in DNA: TGTGCCAGCAGTCTCCGGACAGAAGAGACCCAGTACTTC.